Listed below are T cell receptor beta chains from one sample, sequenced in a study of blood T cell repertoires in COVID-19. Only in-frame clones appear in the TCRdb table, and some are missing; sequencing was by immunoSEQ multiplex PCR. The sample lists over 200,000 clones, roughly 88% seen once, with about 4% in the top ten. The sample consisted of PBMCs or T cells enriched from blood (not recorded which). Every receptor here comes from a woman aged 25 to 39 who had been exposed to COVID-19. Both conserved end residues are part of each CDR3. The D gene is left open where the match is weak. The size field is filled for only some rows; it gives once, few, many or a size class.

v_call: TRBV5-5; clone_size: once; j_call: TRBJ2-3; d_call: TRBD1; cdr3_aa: CASSPGQGTDTQYF; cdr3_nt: TGTGCCAGCAGCCCGGGACAGGGAACAGATACGCAGTATTTT
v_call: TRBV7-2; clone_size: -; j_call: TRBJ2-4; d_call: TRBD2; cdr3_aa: CASSLAVLAGHIQYF; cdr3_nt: TGTGCCAGCAGCTTAGCAGTACTAGCGGGACATATTCAGTACTTC
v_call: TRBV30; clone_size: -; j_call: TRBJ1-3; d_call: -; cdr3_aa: CAWSPPGAGNTIYF; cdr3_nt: TGTGCCTGGAGTCCACCTGGAGCGGGAAACACCATATATTTT
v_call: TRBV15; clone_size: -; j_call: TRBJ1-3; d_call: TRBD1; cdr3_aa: CATSGTAKGNTIYF; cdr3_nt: TGTGCCACCAGCGGGACAGCGAAAGGAAACACCATATATTTT
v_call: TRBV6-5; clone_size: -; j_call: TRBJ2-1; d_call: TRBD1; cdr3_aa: CASTGTGGYNEQFF; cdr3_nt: TGTGCCAGCACCGGGACAGGGGGCTACAATGAGCAGTTCTTC
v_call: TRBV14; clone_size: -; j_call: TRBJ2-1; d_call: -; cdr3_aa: CASSQAPEGRGHEQFF; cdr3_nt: TGTGCCAGCAGCCAAGCTCCGGAGGGCCGAGGTCATGAGCAGTTCTTC
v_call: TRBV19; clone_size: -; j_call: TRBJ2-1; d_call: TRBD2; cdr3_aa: CATRLAGINEQFF; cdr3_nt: TGTGCCACCCGGTTAGCGGGAATCAATGAGCAGTTCTTC
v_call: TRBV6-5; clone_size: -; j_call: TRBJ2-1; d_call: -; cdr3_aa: CASRGGTTYNEQFF; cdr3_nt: TGTGCCAGCAGGGGGGGTACGACCTACAATGAGCAGTTCTTC
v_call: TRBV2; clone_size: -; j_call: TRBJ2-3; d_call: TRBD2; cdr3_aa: CASSEPSGSTDTQYF; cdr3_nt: TGTGCCAGCAGTGAACCTAGCGGGAGCACAGATACGCAGTATTTT
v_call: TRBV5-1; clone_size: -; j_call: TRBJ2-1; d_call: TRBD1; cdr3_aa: CASSLGTGGYNEQFF; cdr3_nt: TGCGCCAGCAGCTTGGGGACAGGGGGATACAATGAGCAGTTCTTC
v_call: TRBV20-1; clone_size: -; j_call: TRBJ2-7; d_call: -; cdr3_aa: CSARYSYEQYF; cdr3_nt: TGCAGTGCCCGCTACTCCTACGAGCAGTACTTC
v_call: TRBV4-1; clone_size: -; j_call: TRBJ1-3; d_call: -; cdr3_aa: CASSQGRSSGNTIYF; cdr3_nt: TGCGCCAGCAGCCAAGGTCGTAGCTCTGGAAACACCATATATTTT
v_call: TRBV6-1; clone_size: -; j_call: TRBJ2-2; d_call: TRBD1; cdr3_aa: CASSEQGAVDTGELFF; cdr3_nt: TGTGCCAGCAGTGAACAGGGGGCGGTCGACACCGGGGAGCTGTTTTTT
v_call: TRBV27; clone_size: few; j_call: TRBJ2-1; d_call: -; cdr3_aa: CASSRYNEQFF; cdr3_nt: TGTGCCAGCAGTCGCTACAATGAGCAGTTCTTC
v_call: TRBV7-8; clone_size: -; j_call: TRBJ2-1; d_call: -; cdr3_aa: CASSFPVTEQFF; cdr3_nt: TGTGCCAGCAGCTTCCCAGTAACGGAGCAGTTCTTC
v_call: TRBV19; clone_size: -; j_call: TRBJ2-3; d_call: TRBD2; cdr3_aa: CASSGSSSGRSDTQYF; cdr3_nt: TGTGCCAGTAGTGGCTCCTCTAGCGGGAGATCGGATACGCAGTATTTT
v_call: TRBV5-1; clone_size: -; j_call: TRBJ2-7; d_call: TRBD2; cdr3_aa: CASSLVVAGAYEQYF; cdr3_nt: TGCGCCAGCAGCTTGGTGGTAGCGGGAGCCTACGAGCAGTACTTC
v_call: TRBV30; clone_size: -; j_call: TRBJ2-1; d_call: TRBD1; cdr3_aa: CAWSVRWDRGENNEQFF; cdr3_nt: TGTGCCTGGAGTGTACGCTGGGACAGGGGCGAGAACAATGAGCAGTTCTTC
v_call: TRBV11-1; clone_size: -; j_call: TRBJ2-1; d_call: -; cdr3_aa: CASSVSGGNEQFF; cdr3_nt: TGTGCCAGCAGCGTTAGCGGTGGCAATGAGCAGTTCTTC
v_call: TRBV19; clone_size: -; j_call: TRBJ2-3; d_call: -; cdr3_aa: CASSIGAVYTDTQYF; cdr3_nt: TGTGCCAGTAGTATAGGGGCAGTTTACACAGATACGCAGTATTTT
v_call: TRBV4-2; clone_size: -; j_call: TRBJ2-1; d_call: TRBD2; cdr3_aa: CASSGTSNRGEQFF; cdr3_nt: TGTGCCAGCAGTGGGACTAGCAATAGGGGTGAGCAGTTCTTC
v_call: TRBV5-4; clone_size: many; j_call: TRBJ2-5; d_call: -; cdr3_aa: CASSSGVKETQYF; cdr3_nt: TGTGCCAGCAGCTCCGGAGTAAAAGAGACCCAGTACTTC
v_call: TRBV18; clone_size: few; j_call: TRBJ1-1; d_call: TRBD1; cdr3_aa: CASSLLTGGELYTEAFF; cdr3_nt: TGTGCCAGCTCACTATTGACAGGGGGCGAACTTTACACTGAAGCTTTCTTT
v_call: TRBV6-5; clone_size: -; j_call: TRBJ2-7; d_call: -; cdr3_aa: CASSYSGASYEQYF; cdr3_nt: TGTGCCAGCAGTTACTCGGGGGCCAGCTACGAGCAGTACTTC
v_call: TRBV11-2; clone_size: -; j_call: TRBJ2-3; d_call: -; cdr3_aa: CASSSVFGQHTDTQYF; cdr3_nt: TGTGCCAGCAGCTCGGTTTTTGGACAACACACAGATACGCAGTATTTT
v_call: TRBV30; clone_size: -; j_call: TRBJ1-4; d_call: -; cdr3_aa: CAWTRGHSRATNEKLFF; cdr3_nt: TGTGCCTGGACTCGAGGCCATAGCCGCGCAACTAATGAAAAACTGTTTTTT
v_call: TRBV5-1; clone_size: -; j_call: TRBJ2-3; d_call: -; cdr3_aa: CASSHSTSTDTQYF; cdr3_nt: TGCGCCAGCAGCCATAGTACTAGCACAGATACGCAGTATTTT
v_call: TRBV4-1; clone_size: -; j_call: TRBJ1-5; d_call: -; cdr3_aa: CASSQGLAYSNQPQHF; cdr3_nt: TGCGCCAGCAGCCAAGGTTTAGCTTATAGCAATCAGCCCCAGCATTTT
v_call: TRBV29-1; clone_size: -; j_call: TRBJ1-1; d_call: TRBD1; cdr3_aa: CSAVQGVGAEAFF; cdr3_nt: TGCAGCGCCGTTCAGGGGGTTGGTGCTGAAGCTTTCTTT
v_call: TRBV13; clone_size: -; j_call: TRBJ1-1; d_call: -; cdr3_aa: CASSSGGEISMNTEAFF; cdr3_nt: TGTGCCAGCAGCTCAGGCGGGGAAATCTCTATGAACACTGAAGCTTTCTTT
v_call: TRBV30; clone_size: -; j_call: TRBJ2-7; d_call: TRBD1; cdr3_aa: CAWSPGTGYEQYF; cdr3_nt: TGTGCCTGGAGTCCCGGGACAGGGTACGAGCAGTACTTC
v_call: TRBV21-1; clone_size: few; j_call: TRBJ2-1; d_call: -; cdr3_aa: CASSKSGTSGTMSSYNEQFF; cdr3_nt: TGTGCCAGCAGCAAGAGCGGTACTAGCGGGACTATGAGCTCCTACAATGAGCAGTTCTTC
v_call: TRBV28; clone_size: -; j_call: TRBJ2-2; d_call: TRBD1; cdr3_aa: CASSMTGATGELFF; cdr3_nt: TGTGCCAGCAGTATGACAGGGGCCACCGGGGAGCTGTTTTTT
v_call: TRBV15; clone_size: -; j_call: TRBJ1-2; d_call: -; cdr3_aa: CATSRDLALYGYTF; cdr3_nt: TGTGCCACCAGCAGAGATCTCGCACTTTATGGCTACACCTTC
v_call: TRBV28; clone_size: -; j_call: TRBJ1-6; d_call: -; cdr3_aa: CASSLTVNNSPLHF; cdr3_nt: TGTGCCAGCAGTCTAACGGTGAATAATTCACCCCTCCACTTT
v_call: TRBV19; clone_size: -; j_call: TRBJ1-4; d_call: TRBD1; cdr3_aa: CASSIDSGTGGEKLFF; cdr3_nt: TGTGCCAGTAGTATAGATTCCGGGACAGGGGGCGAAAAACTGTTTTTT
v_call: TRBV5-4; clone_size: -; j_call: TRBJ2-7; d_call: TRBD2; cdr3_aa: CASSLGPPSGSSEQYF; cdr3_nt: TGTGCCAGCAGCTTGGGACCTCCTAGCGGGAGTTCCGAGCAGTACTTC
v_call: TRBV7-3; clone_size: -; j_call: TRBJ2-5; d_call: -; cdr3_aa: CASSLNPRGTQETQYF; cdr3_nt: TGTGCCAGCAGCTTAAACCCCCGCGGAACCCAAGAGACCCAGTACTTC
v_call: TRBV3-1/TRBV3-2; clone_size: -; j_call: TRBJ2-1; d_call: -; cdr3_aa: CASSNSDGDYNEQFF; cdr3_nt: TGTGCCAGCAGCAACTCGGACGGGGATTACAATGAGCAGTTCTTC
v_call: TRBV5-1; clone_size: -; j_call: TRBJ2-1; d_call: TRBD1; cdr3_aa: CASSLHPGTGEGNEQFF; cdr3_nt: TGCGCCAGCAGCCTCCACCCGGGGACAGGGGAAGGGAATGAGCAGTTCTTC
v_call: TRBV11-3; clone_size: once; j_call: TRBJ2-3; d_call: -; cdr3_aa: CASSYSVRDTQYF; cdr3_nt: TGTGCCAGCAGCTACTCCGTTCGAGATACGCAGTATTTT
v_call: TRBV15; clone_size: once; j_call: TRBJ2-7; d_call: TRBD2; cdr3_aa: CATSPRLAGGPGEQYF; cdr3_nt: TGTGCCACCAGCCCCCGACTAGCGGGAGGGCCGGGGGAGCAGTACTTC
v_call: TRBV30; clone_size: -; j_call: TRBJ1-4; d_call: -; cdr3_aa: CACYQPQVKEKLFF; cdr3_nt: TGTGCCTGCTACCAGCCCCAGGTGAAGGAAAAACTGTTTTTT
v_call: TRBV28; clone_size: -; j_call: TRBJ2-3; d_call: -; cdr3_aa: CASSPSADTQYF; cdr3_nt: TGTGCCAGCAGTCCTAGCGCAGATACGCAGTATTTT
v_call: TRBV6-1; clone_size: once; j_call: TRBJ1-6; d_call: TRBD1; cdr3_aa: CASSEATGGNSPLHF; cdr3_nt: TGTGCCAGCAGTGAAGCGACAGGGGGCAATTCACCCCTCCACTTT
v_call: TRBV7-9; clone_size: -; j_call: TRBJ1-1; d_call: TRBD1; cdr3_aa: CASFKTGEAFF; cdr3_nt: TGTGCCAGCTTTAAGACAGGGGAAGCTTTCTTT
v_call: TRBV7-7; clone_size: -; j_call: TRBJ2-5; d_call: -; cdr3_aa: CASSPYYPGLESLKTQYF; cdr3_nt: TGTGCCAGCAGCCCTTACTACCCGGGACTCGAGTCGTTGAAGACCCAGTACTTC
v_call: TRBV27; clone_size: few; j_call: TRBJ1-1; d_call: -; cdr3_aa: CASSFQGREAFF; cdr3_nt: TGTGCCAGCAGTTTCCAGGGTCGGGAAGCTTTCTTT
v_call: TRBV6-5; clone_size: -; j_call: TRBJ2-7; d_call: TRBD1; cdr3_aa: CASSLTGVEEQYF; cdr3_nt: TGTGCCAGCAGTTTAACAGGGGTAGAGGAGCAGTACTTC
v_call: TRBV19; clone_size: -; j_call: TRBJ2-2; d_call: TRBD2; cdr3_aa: CASSMRELTGELFF; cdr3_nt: TGTGCCAGTAGTATGCGGGAGCTTACCGGGGAGCTGTTTTTT
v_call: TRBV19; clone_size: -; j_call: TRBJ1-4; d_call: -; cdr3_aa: CASSIRQAEKLFF; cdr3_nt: TGTGCCAGTAGTATCCGGCAGGCCGAAAAACTGTTTTTT
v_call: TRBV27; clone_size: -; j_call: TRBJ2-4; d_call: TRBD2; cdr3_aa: CASSIAGGGPVKNIQYF; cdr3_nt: TGTGCCAGCAGCATAGCGGGAGGGGGTCCTGTCAAAAACATTCAGTACTTT
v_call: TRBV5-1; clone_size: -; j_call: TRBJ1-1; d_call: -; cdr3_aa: CASSSGVNTEAFF; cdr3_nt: TGCGCCAGCAGCTCCGGGGTGAACACTGAAGCTTTCTTT
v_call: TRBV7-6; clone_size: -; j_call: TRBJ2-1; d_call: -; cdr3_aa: CASSLERGGIEQFF; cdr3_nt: TGTGCCAGCAGCTTAGAGAGAGGAGGGATCGAGCAGTTCTTC
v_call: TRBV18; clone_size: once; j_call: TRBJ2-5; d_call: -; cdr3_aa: CASSPPPGDRVGETQYF; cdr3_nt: TGTGCCAGCTCACCTCCTCCGGGAGACAGGGTAGGAGAGACCCAGTACTTC